This T cell receptor (beta chain) was documented in a study of cytomegalovirus exposure and HLA in healthy donors. General observations from the study: Sequencing depth across donors, presence/absence analyses assumed, was roughly uniform.

In the case of this clone: Its antigen is still unknown.

V dropped 2 bases and J dropped 10; count of bases not matched to a gene: 10. This CDR3 has 15 residues. CDR1 is SNHLY and CDR2 is FYNNEI in the germline V gene. Use of 60 Vbeta and 13 Jbeta primers characterized the PCR. Clones were read by immunoSEQ multiplex PCR, and TCRdb kept only the in-frame ones, dropping some. The sample comprises 200,000 to 250,000 clones, roughly 83% of which are singletons, and 0.71% rests with the top ten. This chain joins TRBV2 and TRBJ2-1; 8 positions match TRBD2. This TCR derives from a boy younger than 10 in good health and CMV-seronegative. Input material: PBMCs. CDR3 DNA: TGTGCCAGCAGTGAATTGCTAGCGGGCAATGAGGAGCAGTTCTTC. Its protein is CASSELLAGNEEQFF. The full variable domain, rest sourced from reference TRBV2 and TRBJ2-1, is EPEVTQTPSHQVTQMGQEVILRCVPISNHLYFYWYRQILGQKVEFLVSFYNNEISEKSEIFDDQFSVERPDGSNFTLKIRSTKLEDSAMYFCASSELLAGNEEQFFGPGTRLTVL.